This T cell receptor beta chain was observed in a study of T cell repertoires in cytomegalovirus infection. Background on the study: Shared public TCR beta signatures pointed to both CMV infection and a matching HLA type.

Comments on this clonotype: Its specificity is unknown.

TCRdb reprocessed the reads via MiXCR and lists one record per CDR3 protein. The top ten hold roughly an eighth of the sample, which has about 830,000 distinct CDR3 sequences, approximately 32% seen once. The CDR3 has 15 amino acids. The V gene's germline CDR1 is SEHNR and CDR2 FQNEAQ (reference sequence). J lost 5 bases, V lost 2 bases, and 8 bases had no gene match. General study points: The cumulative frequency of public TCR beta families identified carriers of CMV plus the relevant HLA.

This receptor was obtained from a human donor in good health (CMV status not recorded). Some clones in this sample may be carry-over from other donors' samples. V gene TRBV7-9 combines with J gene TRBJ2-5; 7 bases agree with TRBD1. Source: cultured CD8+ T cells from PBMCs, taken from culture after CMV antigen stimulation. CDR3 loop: CASSLYDRAGETQYF. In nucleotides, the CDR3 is TGTGCCAGCAGCTTATACGACAGGGCAGGGGAGACCCAGTACTTC.